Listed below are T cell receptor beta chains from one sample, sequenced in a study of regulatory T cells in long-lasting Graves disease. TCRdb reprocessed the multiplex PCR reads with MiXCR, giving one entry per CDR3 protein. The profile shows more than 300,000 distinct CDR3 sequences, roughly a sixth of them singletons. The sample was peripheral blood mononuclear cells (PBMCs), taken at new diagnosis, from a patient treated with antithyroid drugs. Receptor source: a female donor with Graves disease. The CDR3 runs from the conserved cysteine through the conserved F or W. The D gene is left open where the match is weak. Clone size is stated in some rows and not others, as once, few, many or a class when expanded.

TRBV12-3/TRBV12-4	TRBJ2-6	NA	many	TGTGCCAGCAGTCTAAGGGAATGGGGGCCGCCTGGGGCCAACGTCCTGACTTTC	CASSLREWGPPGANVLTF
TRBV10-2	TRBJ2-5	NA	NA	TGCGCCAGCAGTGTGGACATCCAAGAGACCCAGTACTTC	CASSVDIQETQYF
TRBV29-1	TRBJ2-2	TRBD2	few	TGCAGCGTTGAAGGGCTAGCGGGAGGGCGTCCCACCGGGGAGCTGTTTTTT	CSVEGLAGGRPTGELFF
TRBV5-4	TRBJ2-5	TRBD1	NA	TGTGCCAGCAGCTTCCCGGACAGGGGGTTAGGGGAGACCCAGTACTTC	CASSFPDRGLGETQYF
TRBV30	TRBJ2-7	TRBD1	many	TGTGCCGGACAGGAGAACTACGAGCAGTACTTC	CAGQENYEQYF
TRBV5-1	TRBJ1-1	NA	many	TGCGCCAGCAGCCCTGTCGGGGCCTTGAACACTGAAGCTTTCTTT	CASSPVGALNTEAFF
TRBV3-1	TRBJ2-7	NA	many	TGTGCCAGCAGCTTCGGACAGAGTGCCTACGAGCAGTACTTC	CASSFGQSAYEQYF
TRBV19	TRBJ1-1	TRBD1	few	TGTGCCAGTAGTGGATGGACAGGGCAGAACACTGAAGCTTTCTTT	CASSGWTGQNTEAFF
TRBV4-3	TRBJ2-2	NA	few	TGCGCCAGCAGGGGGACCGGAAGCACCGGGGAGCTGTTTTTT	CASRGTGSTGELFF
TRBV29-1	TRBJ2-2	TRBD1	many	TGCAGCGTTGAGGGACAGGGGTCACCCGGGGAGCTGTTTTTT	CSVEGQGSPGELFF